Given below is one T cell receptor beta chain in context. The repertoire was sequenced with immunoSEQ multiplex PCR; TCRdb's copy has only in-frame clones and lacks some. The sample has more than 90,000 clones, roughly 95% seen once. CDR1 and CDR2 (germline): MNHNS, SASEGT. This CDR3 has 15 residues. Germline trimming cut 3 bases from V and 2 bases from J; bases unmatched to any gene: 7. These data come from a study of technical replicates of blood from a few donors. The receptor was derived from a human donor in good health. Sequences were obtained from T cells isolated from PBMCs. This rearrangement joins TRBV6-1 to TRBJ2-7; the match to TRBD1 covers 7 bases. The chain's CDR3 is CASSDRGQRPYEQYF. CDR3 bases: TGTGCCAGCAGTGATAGGGGGCAAAGGCCCTACGAGCAGTACTTC.